The rows below give T cell receptor beta chains drawn from one sample of a study of T cells expressing NK-cell markers. TCRdb processed the 5' RACE reads again and assigns one entry to each CDR3 protein, with no DNA. This sample's clone table lists about 260,000 distinct CDR3 sequences. The sample taken for sequencing was blood T cells: a sorted CD56 or NKG2C T cell subset, CD4+ or CD8+ T cells, or bulk PBMC T cells (not recorded which). These receptors all come from a man younger than 35 in good health. The CDR3 runs from the conserved cysteine through the conserved F or W. Fields, in order: J gene, V gene, CDR3 protein.

>TRBJ1-1|TRBV12-3/TRBV12-4
CASIIRGPRTEAFF
>TRBJ2-5|TRBV20-1
CSALNFLGQETQYF
>TRBJ2-1|TRBV29-1
CSVVRQRDLREQFF
>TRBJ1-5|TRBV9
CASSSEMGDQPQHF
>TRBJ1-1|TRBV6-6
CASSPAWDEAFF
>TRBJ2-3|TRBV28
CASGGLRTTITDTQYF
>TRBJ2-2|TRBV5-1
CASSQRLDSTGELFF
>TRBJ2-1|TRBV28
CASSRRLSGDEQFF
>TRBJ1-5|TRBV3-1
CASSSLGNQPQHF
>TRBJ2-5|TRBV24-1
CATSTRLGAGQETQYF
>TRBJ1-2|TRBV18
CASSPPFISGGYTF
>TRBJ1-4|TRBV29-1
CSARIGGTNEKLFF
>TRBJ2-7|TRBV20-1
CSATRTGWGEQYF
>TRBJ2-7|TRBV28
CASSAGLAREQYF
>TRBJ1-1|TRBV12-3/TRBV12-4
CASSFPGRPNTEAFF
>TRBJ1-5|TRBV12-3/TRBV12-4
CASRYSRGQPQHF
>TRBJ1-1|TRBV12-3/TRBV12-4
CASRVNGVTEAFF
>TRBJ2-4|TRBV12-3/TRBV12-4
CASSFSTQIQYF
>TRBJ2-2|TRBV6-2/TRBV6-3
CASSAHGLAANTGELFF
>TRBJ2-5|TRBV20-1
CSAGLASQETQYF
>TRBJ1-2|TRBV20-1
CSATRRGDYGYTF
>TRBJ1-6|TRBV3-1
CASSQEIYNSPLHF
>TRBJ2-1|TRBV5-6
CASTPDHHNEQFF
>TRBJ2-5|TRBV12-3/TRBV12-4
CASSRKETQYF
>TRBJ2-2|TRBV28
CASSPTLQGQALTGELFF
>TRBJ2-3|TRBV7-2
CAKSGIFTDTQYF
>TRBJ1-1|TRBV30
CARGRGAEAFF
>TRBJ2-1|TRBV20-1
CSGGSSYNEQFF
>TRBJ1-5|TRBV5-5
CASSLEPTGGQPQHF
>TRBJ2-1|TRBV25-1
CASKGRGTVNEQFF
>TRBJ1-2|TRBV12-3/TRBV12-4
CASSLDGRGYTF
>TRBJ1-3|TRBV12-3/TRBV12-4
CASSLVRGRNSGNTIYF
>TRBJ2-2|TRBV12-3/TRBV12-4
CASITGLAGVRTGELFF
>TRBJ1-1|TRBV30
CAWRPGTVNTEAFF
>TRBJ2-5|TRBV3-1
CASSLKGVSLETQYF
>TRBJ2-2|TRBV10-3
CAISRTGAKNTGELFF
>TRBJ2-5|TRBV7-2
CASSLGTSGTLETQYF
>TRBJ2-1|TRBV6-2/TRBV6-3
CASRTGAGGPWNEQFF
>TRBJ2-1|TRBV28
CATLLLAGGPYNEQFF
>TRBJ2-3|TRBV18
CASSPVGAGGTDTQYF
>TRBJ2-1|TRBV5-1
CASSPRLAGGKYNEQFF
>TRBJ2-3|TRBV7-2
CASSSHTINTQYF
>TRBJ1-2|TRBV29-1
CSVLGTVYGYTF
>TRBJ1-2|TRBV29-1
CSVEDTGSYGYTF
>TRBJ1-1|TRBV12-3/TRBV12-4
CAISSTAVHMNTEAFF